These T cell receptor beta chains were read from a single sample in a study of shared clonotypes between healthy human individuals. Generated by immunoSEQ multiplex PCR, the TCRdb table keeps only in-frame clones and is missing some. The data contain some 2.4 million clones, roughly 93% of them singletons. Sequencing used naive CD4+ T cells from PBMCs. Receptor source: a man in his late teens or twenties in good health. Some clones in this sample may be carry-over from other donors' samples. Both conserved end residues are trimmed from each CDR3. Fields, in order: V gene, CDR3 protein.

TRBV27,ASSLRRDHPTYYANTGELF
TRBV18,ASSPGGGPVSYEQY
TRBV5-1,ASSFGSYNEQF
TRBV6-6,ASSYRSRDTIY
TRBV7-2,ASSLGAGLGPAQY
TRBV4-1,ASSPRHPGIDTQY
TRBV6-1,ASSRRDVDEQY
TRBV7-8,ASSSGTGSSGANVLT
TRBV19,ASTRSNVAGVGTDTQY
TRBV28,ASRLQGGNYGYT
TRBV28,ASGSYPLYTIY
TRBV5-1,ASSPTQLTYNEQF
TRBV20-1,SARDRSTQY
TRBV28,ASSPGGLAGRGEQY